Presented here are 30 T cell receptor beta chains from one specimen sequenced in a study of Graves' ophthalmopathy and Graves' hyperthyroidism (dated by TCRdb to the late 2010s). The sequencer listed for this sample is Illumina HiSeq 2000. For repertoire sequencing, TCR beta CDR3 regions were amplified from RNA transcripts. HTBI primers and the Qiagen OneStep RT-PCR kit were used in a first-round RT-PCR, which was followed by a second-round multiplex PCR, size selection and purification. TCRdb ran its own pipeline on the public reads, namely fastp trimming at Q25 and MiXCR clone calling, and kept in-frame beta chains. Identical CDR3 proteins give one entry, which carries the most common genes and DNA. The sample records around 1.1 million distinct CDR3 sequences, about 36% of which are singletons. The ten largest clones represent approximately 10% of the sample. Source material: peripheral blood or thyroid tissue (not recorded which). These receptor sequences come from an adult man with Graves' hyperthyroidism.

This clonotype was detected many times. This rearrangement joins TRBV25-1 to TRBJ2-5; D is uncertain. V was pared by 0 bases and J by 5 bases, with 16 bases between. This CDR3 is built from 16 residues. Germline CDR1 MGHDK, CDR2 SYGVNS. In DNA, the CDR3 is TGTGCCAGCAGTGAATATCGGATATTTGGGTTGGAGACCCAGTACTTC. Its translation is CASSEYRIFGLETQYF.

The CDR3 here is CSLGEAQPQHF. CDR3 DNA sequence: TGCAGCTTAGGGGAAGCGCAGCCCCAGCATTTT. This chain connects TRBV29-1 to TRBJ1-5; TRBD1 might be the D (5 bases). The germline V gene encodes CDR1 SQVTM and CDR2 ANQGSEA. V lost 8 bases, J lost 7 bases, and 12 bases lay in between. The length of the CDR3 is 11 residues. Full variable domain (missing parts from reference TRBV29-1 and TRBJ1-5): SAVISQKPSRDICQRGTSLTIQCQVDSQVTMMFWYRQQPGQSLTLIATANQGSEATYESGFVIDKFPISRPNLTFSTLTVSNMSPEDSSIYLCSLGEAQPQHFGDGTRLSIL.

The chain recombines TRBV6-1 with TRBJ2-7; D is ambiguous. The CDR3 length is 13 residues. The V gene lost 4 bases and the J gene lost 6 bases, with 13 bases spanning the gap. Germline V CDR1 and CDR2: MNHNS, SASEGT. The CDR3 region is CASSGLQATEQYF. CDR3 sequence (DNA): TGTGCCAGCAGTGGGTTGCAGGCCACCGAGCAGTACTTC.

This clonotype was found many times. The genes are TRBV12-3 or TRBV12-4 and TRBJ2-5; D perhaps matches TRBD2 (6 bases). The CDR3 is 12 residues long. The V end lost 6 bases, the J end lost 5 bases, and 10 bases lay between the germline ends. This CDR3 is CASRGGSETQYF. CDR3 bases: TGTGCCAGCAGGGGGGGTTCTGAGACCCAGTACTTC.

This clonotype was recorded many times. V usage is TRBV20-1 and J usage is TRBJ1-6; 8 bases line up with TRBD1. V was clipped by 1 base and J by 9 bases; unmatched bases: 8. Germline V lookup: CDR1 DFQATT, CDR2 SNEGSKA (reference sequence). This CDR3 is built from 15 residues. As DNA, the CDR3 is TGCAGTGCTAGAGGACAGGGGAACGTAGTTTCACCCCTCCACTTT. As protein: CSARGQGNVVSPLHF.

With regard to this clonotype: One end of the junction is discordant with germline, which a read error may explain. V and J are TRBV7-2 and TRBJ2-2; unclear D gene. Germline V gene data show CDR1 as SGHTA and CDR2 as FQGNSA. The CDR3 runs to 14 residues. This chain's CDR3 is CASNLTAGTGELFF. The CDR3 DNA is TGTGCCAGCAACTTAACGGCCGGCACCGGGGAGCTGTTTTTT.

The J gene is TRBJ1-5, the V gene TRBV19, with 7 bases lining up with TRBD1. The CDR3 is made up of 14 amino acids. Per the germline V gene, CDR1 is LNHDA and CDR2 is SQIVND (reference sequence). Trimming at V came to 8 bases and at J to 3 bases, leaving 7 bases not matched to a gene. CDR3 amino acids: CASETGQDNQPQHF. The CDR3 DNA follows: TGTGCCAGTGAAACCGGACAGGACAATCAGCCCCAGCATTTT.

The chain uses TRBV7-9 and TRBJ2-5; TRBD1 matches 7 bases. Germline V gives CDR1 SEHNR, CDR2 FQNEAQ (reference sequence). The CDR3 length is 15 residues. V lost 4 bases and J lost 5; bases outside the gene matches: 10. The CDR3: CASSSIQGFGETQYF. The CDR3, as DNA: TGTGCCAGCAGCTCCATACAGGGGTTTGGTGAGACCCAGTACTTC.

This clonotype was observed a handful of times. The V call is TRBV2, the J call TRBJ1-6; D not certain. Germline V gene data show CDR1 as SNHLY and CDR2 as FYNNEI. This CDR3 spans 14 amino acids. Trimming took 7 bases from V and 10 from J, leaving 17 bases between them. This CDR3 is CASTEGLVISPLHF. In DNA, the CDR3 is TGTGCCAGCACCGAAGGCTTGGTCATATCACCCCTCCACTTT.

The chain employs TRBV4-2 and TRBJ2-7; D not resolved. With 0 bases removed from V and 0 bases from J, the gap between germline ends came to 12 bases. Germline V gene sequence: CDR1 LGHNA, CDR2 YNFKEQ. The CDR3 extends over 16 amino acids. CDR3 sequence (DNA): TGTGCCAGCAGCCAAGAGAGTAAGCTTGGCTCCTACGAGCAGTACTTC. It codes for CASSQESKLGSYEQYF.

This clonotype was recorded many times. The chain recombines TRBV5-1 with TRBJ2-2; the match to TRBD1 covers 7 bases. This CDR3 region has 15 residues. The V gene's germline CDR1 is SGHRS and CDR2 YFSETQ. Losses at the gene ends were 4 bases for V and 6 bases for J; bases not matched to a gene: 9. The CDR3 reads CASSETGKAAGELFF. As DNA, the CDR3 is TGCGCCAGCAGCGAGACAGGGAAGGCCGCCGGGGAGCTGTTTTTT.

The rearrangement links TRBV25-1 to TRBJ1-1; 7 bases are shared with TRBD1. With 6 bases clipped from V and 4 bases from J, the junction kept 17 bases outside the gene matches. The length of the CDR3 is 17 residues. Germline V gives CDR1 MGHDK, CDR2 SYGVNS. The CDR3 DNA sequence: TGTGCCAGCAGGTATACCGGACAGGTGGGGGGAGGCACTGAAGCTTTCTTT. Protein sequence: CASRYTGQVGGGTEAFF. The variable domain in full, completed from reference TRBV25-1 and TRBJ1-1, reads EADIYQTPRYLVIGTGKKITLECSQTMGHDKMYWYQQDPGMELHLIHYSYGVNSTEKGDLSSESTVSRIRTEHFPLTLESARPSHTSQYLCASRYTGQVGGGTEAFFGQGTRLTVV.

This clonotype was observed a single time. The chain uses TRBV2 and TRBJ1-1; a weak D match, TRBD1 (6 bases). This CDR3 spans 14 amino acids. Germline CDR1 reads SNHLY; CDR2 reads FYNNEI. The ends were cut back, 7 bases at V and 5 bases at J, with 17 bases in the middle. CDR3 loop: CASTKGGALTEAFF. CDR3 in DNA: TGTGCCAGCACCAAGGGGGGGGCTCTAACTGAAGCTTTCTTT.

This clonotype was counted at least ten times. CDR3: CSARERLGDEQYF. CDR3 coding DNA: TGCAGCGCGCGGGAGCGGCTGGGGGACGAGCAGTACTTC. The genes are TRBV29-1 and TRBJ2-7; 7 bases align to TRBD2. CDR3 length: 13 residues. With V trimmed by 7 bases and J by 5 bases, 11 bases remained unmatched. Germline V gene sequence: CDR1 SQVTM, CDR2 ANQGSEA.

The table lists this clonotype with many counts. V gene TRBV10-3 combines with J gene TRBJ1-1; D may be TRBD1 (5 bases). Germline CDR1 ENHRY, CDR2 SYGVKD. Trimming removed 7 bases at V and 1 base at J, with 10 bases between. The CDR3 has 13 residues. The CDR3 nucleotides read TGTGCCATCAAAGTCACAGGGAACACTGAAGCTTTCTTT. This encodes CAIKVTGNTEAFF.

The CDR3, as DNA: TGTGCCAGCAGCCAAGATTCTGCGGGCCGATCCGAGACCCAGTACTTC. This codes for CASSQDSAGRSETQYF. The rearrangement links TRBV14 to TRBJ2-5, with D possibly TRBD2 on 5 matching bases. The CDR3 extends over 16 amino acids. In germline, CDR1 is SGHDN, CDR2 FVKESK. The V gene lost 0 bases and the J gene lost 5 bases, with 16 bases spanning the gap.

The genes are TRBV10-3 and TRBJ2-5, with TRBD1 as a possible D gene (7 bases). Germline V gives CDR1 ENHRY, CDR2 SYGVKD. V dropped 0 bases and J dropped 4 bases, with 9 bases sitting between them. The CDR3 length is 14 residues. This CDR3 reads CAISESRDRETQYF. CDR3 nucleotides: TGTGCCATCAGTGAGTCGCGGGACAGAGAGACCCAGTACTTC.

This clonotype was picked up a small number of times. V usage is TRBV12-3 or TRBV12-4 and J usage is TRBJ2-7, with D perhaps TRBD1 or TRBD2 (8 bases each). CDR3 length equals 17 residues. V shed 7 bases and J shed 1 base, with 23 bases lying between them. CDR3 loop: CASTPGGHGGRSYEQYF. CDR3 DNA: TGTGCCAGCACTCCAGGGGGCCATGGCGGGAGGTCCTACGAGCAGTACTTC.

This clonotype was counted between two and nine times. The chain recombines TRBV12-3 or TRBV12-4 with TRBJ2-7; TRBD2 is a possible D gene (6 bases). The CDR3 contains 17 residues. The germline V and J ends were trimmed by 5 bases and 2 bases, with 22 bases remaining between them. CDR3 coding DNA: TGTGCCAGCAGTGCATTGCGGAGGGATCTTGGGACCTACGAGCAGTACTTC. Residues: CASSALRRDLGTYEQYF.

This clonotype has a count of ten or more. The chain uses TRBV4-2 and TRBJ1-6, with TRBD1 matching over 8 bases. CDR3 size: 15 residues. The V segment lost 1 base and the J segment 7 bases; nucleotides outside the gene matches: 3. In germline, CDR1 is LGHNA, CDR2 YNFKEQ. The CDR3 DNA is TGTGCCAGCAGCCAAGGCAGGGGGCTGAATTCACCCCTCCACTTT. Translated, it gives CASSQGRGLNSPLHF.

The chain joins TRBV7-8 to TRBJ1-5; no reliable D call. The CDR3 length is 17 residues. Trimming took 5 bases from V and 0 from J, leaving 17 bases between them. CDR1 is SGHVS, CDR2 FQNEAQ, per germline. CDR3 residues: CASSPGRPGHSNQPQHF. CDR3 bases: TGTGCCAGCAGCCCCGGCCGACCTGGGCATAGCAATCAGCCCCAGCATTTT.

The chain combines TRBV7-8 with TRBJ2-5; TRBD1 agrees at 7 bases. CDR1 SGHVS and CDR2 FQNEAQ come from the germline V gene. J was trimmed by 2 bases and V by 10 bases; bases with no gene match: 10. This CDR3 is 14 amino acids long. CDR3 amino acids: CATKPTGLQETQYF. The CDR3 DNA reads TGTGCCACAAAGCCGACAGGGCTACAAGAGACCCAGTACTTC. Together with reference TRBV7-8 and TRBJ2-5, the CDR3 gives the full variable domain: GAGVSQSPRYKVAKRGQDVALRCDPISGHVSLFWYQQALGQGPEFLTYFQNEAQLDKSGLPSDRFFAERPEGSVSTLKIQRTQQEDSAVYLCATKPTGLQETQYFGPGTRLLVL.

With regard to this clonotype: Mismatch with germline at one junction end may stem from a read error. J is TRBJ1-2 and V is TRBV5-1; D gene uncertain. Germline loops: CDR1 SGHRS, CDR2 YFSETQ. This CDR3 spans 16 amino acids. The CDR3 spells CASSVHDGRLTYGHTF. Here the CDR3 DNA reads TGCGCCAGCAGCGTCCATGACGGCCGTCTAACCTATGGCCACACCTTC.

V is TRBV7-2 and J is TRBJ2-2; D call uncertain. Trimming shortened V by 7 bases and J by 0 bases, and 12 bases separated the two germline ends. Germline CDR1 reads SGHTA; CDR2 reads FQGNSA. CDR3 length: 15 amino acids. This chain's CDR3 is CASTTGQANTGELFF. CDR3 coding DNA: TGTGCCAGCACCACTGGGCAAGCGAACACCGGGGAGCTGTTTTTT.

In DNA, the CDR3 is TGTGCCAGCTCGCGGGAACAGGAGTCCTACGAGCAGTACTTC. This translates into CASSREQESYEQYF. This chain joins TRBV2 and TRBJ2-7, with TRBD2 as a possible D gene (6 bases). The CDR3 has 14 residues. Looked up from germline, CDR1 is SNHLY and CDR2 is FYNNEI. With 8 bases removed from V and 1 base from J, the gap between germline ends came to 15 bases. The whole variable domain, remainder taken from reference TRBV2 and TRBJ2-7, is EPEVTQTPSHQVTQMGQEVILRCVPISNHLYFYWYRQILGQKVEFLVSFYNNEISEKSEIFDDQFSVERPDGSNFTLKIRSTKLEDSAMYFCASSREQESYEQYFGPGTRLTVT.

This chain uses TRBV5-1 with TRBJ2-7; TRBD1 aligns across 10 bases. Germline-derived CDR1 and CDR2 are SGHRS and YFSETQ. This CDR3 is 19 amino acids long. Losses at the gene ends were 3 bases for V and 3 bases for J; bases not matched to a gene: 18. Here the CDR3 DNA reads TGCGCCAGCAGCTGGTTAACCGGGACAGGGGTCTATAACTACTACGAGCAGTACTTC. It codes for CASSWLTGTGVYNYYEQYF.

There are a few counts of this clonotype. The CDR3 bases are TGTGCCAGCAGCTTGCAGGGGCTCGGGGACACTGAAGCTTTCTTT. As protein: CASSLQGLGDTEAFF. The chain combines TRBV5-8 with TRBJ1-1; weak D call: TRBD1 (6 bases). Looked up from germline, CDR1 is SGHTS and CDR2 is YDEGEE. The V gene lost 1 base and the J gene lost 3 bases, with 13 bases spanning the gap. The CDR3 spans 15 residues. The whole variable domain, filled in from reference TRBV5-8 and TRBJ1-1, reads EAGVTQSPTHLIKTRGQQATLRCSPISGHTSVYWYQQALGLGLQFLLWYDEGEERNRGNFPPRFSGRQFPNYSSELNVNALELEDSALYLCASSLQGLGDTEAFFGQGTRLTVV.

The CDR3 spells CASSLRGSTSGGPGEQYF. The CDR3 DNA reads TGTGCCAGCAGCTTAAGGGGTTCGACTAGCGGGGGGCCCGGTGAGCAGTACTTC. The V gene is TRBV7-9, the J gene TRBJ2-7, with 13 bases that match TRBD2. CDR3 size: 18 residues. Germline V lookup: CDR1 SEHNR, CDR2 FQNEAQ (reference sequence). J lost 7 bases, V lost 2 bases, and 14 bases had no gene match.

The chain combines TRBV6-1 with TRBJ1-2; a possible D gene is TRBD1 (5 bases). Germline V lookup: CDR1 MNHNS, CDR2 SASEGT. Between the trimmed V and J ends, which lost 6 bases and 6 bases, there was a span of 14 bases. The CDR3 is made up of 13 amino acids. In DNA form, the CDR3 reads TGTGCCAGCAGATACGCAGGGAACGATGGCTACACCTTC. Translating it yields CASRYAGNDGYTF.

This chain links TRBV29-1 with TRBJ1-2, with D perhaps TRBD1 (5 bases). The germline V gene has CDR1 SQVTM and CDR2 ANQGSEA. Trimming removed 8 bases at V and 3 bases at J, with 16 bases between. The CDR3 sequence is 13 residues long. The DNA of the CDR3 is TGCAGCTTCCGGCAGGGAGCCGACTATGGCTACACCTTC. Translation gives CSFRQGADYGYTF.